This T cell receptor beta chain is drawn from a study of CD8 T cells in ankylosing spondylitis. TCRdb analysed the 5' RACE reads with MiXCR anew, one entry per CDR3 protein. The data show over 100,000 distinct CDR3 sequences, around 7% seen once. This clonotype appeared a few times. The antigen is undetermined. Trimming stripped 4 bases from V and 1 base from J, with 3 bases between. This CDR3 contains 12 residues. The germline gives CDR1 MDHEN, CDR2 SYDVKM. Overall study results and limits: CD8+ by phenotype, disease-linked clones were relatively rare in peripheral blood. From matched ankylosing spondylitis synovial fluid, disease-linked clones were reportedly recovered at significantly enriched levels. One TCR beta motif, made up of roughly eight highly homologous variants, appeared characteristic of ankylosing spondylitis blood.

The sequenced sample consisted of blood, either unsorted or a sorted T cell fraction (not recorded which). This chain connects TRBV28 to TRBJ2-3, with D hard to call. The TCR sequence derives from a male donor with ankylosing spondylitis or in good health (not recorded which). CDR3 sequence: CASSSRTDTQYF. The CDR3 DNA reads as TGTGCCAGCAGTTCCCGCACAGATACGCAGTATTTT.